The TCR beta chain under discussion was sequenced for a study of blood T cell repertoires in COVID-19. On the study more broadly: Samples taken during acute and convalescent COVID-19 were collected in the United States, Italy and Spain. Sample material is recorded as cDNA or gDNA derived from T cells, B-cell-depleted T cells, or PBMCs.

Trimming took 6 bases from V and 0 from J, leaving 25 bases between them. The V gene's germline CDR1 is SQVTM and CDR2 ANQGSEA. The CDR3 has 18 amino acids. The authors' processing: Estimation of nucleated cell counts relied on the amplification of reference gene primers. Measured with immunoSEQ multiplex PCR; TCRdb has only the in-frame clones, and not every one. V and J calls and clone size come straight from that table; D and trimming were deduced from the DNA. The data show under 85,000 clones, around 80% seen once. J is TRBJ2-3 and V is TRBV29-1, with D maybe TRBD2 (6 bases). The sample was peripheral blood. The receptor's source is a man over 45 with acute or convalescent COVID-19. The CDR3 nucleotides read TGCAGCGTCGAATCCTTTTCGGGGGAGCTGCCTAGCACAGATACGCAGTATTTT. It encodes CSVESFSGELPSTDTQYF.